The clone carrying this TCR beta chain appeared many times. Its target is not known. Stable Graves' hyperthyroidism denoted no ophthalmopathy progression over 18 months. Patients showing uncontrolled infection, other autoimmune disease, pregnancy or lactation were ineligible. The data stem from a study of T cells in Graves' hyperthyroidism and ophthalmopathy. Notes on the study in general: The blood repertoire included most of the expanded thyroid clonotypes above 0.001.

What was amplified from RNA transcripts were TCR beta CDR3 regions. Carried out on the TCR CDR3, a first-round RT-PCR used the HTBI primer set. TCRdb re-called the multiplex PCR reads with MiXCR, one entry per CDR3 protein. Of hundreds of thousands of distinct CDR3 sequences in the sample, 14% were seen once. The germline V gene has CDR1 SGHTA and CDR2 FQGTGA. This CDR3 comprises 15 residues. Germline trimming cut 5 bases from V and 4 bases from J; bases unmatched to any gene: 5. Sequenced input: blood. The clonotype originates from a woman aged 18-35 years with Graves' hyperthyroidism. The chain is built from TRBV7-3 and TRBJ2-5, with 12 nucleotides matching TRBD2. The CDR3 reads CASSRGLAGIETQYF. The CDR3 coding sequence is TGTGCCAGCAGCAGAGGACTAGCGGGGATAGAGACCCAGTACTTC.